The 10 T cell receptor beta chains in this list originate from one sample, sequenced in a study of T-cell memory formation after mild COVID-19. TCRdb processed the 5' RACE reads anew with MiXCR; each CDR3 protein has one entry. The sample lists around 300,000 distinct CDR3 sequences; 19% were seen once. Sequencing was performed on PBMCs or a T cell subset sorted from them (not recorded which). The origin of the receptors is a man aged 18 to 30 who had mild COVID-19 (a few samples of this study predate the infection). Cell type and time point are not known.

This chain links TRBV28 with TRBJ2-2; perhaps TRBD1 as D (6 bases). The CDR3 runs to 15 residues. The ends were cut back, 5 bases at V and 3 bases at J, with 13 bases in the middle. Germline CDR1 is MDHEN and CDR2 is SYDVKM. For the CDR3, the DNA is TGTGCCAGCAGTCTAAGGACAGTTGACACCGGGGAGCTGTTTTTT. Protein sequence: CASSLRTVDTGELFF.

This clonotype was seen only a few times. DNA for the CDR3: TGTGCCTCCTTGTCGGGACATTCGAACACTGAAGCTTTCTTT. This gives the protein CASLSGHSNTEAFF. The chain carries TRBV7-8 and TRBJ1-1; possibly TRBD1 for D (6 bases). Per the germline V gene, CDR1 is SGHVS and CDR2 is FQNEAQ. This CDR3 comprises 14 residues. Between the trimmed V and J ends, which lost 11 bases and 1 base, there was a span of 17 bases.

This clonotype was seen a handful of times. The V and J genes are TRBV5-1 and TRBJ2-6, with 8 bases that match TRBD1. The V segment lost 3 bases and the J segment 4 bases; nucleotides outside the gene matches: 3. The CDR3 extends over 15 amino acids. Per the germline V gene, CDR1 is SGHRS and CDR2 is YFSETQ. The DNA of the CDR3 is TGCGCCAGCAGCTCCAGGGGGCCGGGGGCCAACGTCCTGACTTTC. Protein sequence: CASSSRGPGANVLTF.

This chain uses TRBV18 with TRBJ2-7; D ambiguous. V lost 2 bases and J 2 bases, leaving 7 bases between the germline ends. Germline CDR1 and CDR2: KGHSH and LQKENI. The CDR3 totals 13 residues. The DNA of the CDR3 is TGTGCCAGCTCACCAACCCTAACCTACGAGCAGTACTTC. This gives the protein CASSPTLTYEQYF.

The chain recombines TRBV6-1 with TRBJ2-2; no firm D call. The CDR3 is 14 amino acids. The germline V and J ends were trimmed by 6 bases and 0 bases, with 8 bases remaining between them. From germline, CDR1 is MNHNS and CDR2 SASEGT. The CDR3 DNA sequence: TGTGCCAGCAGAATCAATCCGAACACCGGGGAGCTGTTTTTT. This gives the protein CASRINPNTGELFF.

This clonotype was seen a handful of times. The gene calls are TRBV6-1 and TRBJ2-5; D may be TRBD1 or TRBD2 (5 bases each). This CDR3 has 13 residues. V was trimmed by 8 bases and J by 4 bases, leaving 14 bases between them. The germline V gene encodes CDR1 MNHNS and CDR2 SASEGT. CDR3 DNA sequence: TGTGCCAGCGCGAGGGGCTGGGGAGAGACCCAGTACTTC. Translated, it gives CASARGWGETQYF.

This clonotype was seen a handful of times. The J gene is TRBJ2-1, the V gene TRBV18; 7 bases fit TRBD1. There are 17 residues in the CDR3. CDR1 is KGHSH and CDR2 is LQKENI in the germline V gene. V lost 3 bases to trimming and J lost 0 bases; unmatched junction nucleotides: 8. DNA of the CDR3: TGTGCCAGCTCACCCCCCCCAGGGGGTAGCTCCTACAATGAGCAGTTCTTC. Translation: CASSPPPGGSSYNEQFF.

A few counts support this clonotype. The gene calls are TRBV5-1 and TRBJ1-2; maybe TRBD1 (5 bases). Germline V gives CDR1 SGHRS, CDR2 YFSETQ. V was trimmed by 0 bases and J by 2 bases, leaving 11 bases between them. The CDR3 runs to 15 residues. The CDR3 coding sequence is TGCGCCAGCAGCTTGGTTTCTGGGGCAAACTATGGCTACACCTTC. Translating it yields CASSLVSGANYGYTF.

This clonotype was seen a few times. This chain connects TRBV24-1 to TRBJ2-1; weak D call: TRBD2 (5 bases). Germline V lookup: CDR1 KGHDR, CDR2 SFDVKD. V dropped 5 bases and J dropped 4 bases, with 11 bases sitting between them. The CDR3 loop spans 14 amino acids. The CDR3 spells CATSARGTYNEQFF. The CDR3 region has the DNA TGTGCCACCAGTGCTCGGGGTACGTACAATGAGCAGTTCTTC.

The CDR3 protein is CSASRTGKAFF. DNA for the CDR3: TGCAGTGCTAGCCGTACAGGGAAAGCTTTCTTT. The rearrangement links TRBV20-1 to TRBJ1-1, with D perhaps matching TRBD1 (6 bases). Germline V lookup: CDR1 DFQATT, CDR2 SNEGSKA (reference sequence). The CDR3 covers 11 residues. Trimming shortened V by 3 bases and J by 9 bases, and 11 bases separated the two germline ends.